Here is one TCR beta chain with its context. Sequencing used immunoSEQ multiplex PCR; TCRdb keeps in-frame clones, though not all of them. The repertoire consists of around 59,000 clones, with 93% occurring once and the leading ten covering 3% to 4.5%. The sample is drawn from a study of T cell changes during pregnancy in multiple sclerosis. CDR1 is SGHVS and CDR2 is FQNEAQ in the germline V gene. Trimming at V came to 3 bases and at J to 3 bases, leaving 7 bases not matched to a gene. The length of the CDR3 is 16 residues. This chain joins TRBV7-8 and TRBJ1-3, with 8 bases lining up with TRBD1. The TCR originated in a female donor with multiple sclerosis, enrolled in a pregnancy study. This sample comprised CD8+ T cells from peripheral blood mononuclear cells, obtained in the second trimester of pregnancy. The CDR3: CASSFEDRAVGNTIYF. The CDR3 region has the DNA TGTGCCAGCAGCTTCGAGGACAGGGCAGTTGGAAACACCATATATTTT. The complete variable domain, with remaining parts taken from reference TRBV7-8 and TRBJ1-3, reads GAGVSQSPRYKVAKRGQDVALRCDPISGHVSLFWYQQALGQGPEFLTYFQNEAQLDKSGLPSDRFFAERPEGSVSTLKIQRTQQEDSAVYLCASSFEDRAVGNTIYFGEGSWLTVV.